This is a list of T cell receptor beta chains from one sample in a study of blood T cell repertoires in COVID-19. Assay used: immunoSEQ multiplex PCR; TCRdb lists only in-frame clones, some missing. Among 220,000 or so clones listed, roughly 80% were seen once. Sequenced input: peripheral blood. Receptors were obtained from a woman of 80 years or more with COVID-19, enrolled during active disease. Both conserved end residues are part of each CDR3. Each record gives: clone size, D gene, V gene, J gene, CDR3 protein, CDR3 DNA. A D gene is named only where the DNA matches it firmly. The size entry is marked missing in some rows and otherwise reads once, few, many or a size class.

>.|TRBD1|TRBV3-1/TRBV3-2|TRBJ1-1
CASSQAGQGNTEAFF
TGTGCCAGCAGCCAGGCGGGACAGGGGAACACTGAAGCTTTCTTT
>.|.|TRBV2|TRBJ1-2
CASSESGTKPGYTF
TGTGCCAGCAGTGAATCGGGGACTAAACCTGGCTACACCTTC
>.|TRBD1|TRBV6-5|TRBJ1-5
CASSFKDRGNQPQHF
TGTGCCAGCAGTTTTAAAGACAGGGGGAATCAGCCCCAGCATTTT
>.|.|TRBV5-3|TRBJ1-3
CARGSWECGQTLSGNTIYF
TGTGCCAGAGGGTCTTGGGAATGCGGACAGACGCTCTCTGGAAACACCATATATTTT
>.|TRBD2|TRBV5-1|TRBJ2-1
CASRPRLAGYNEQFF
TGCGCCAGCAGGCCGAGACTAGCGGGGTACAATGAGCAGTTCTTC
>.|.|TRBV5-1|TRBJ1-4
CASSFTRGAANEKLFF
TGCGCCAGCAGCTTTACTCGGGGGGCTGCTAATGAAAAACTGTTTTTT
>.|TRBD1|TRBV27|TRBJ1-5
CASTADRSANQPQHF
TGTGCCAGCACCGCGGACAGGAGCGCGAATCAGCCCCAGCATTTT
>once|.|TRBV7-9|TRBJ1-2
CASSPEGWGYTF
TGTGCCAGCAGCCCGGAGGGGTGGGGCTACACCTTC
>.|.|TRBV7-8|TRBJ1-6
CASSLKELPHSPLHF
TGTGCCAGCAGCTTAAAAGAGTTACCTCATTCACCCCTCCACTTT
>.|TRBD1|TRBV7-2|TRBJ1-1
CASSTTGGHMNTEAFF
TGTGCCAGCAGCACCACAGGGGGCCACATGAACACTGAAGCTTTCTTT
>.|.|TRBV21-1|TRBJ2-5
CASSKGGVAKGQETQYF
TGTGCCAGCAGCAAAGGGGGGGTAGCGAAGGGCCAAGAGACCCAGTACTTC
>few|.|TRBV14|TRBJ1-2
CASSQQTAYGYTF
TGTGCCAGCAGCCAACAGACAGCCTATGGCTACACCTTC
>.|TRBD1|TRBV19|TRBJ1-1
CASTDARGQRTEAFF
TGTGCCAGTACCGATGCCAGGGGGCAACGCACTGAAGCTTTCTTT
>.|TRBD1|TRBV4-1|TRBJ2-2
CASSQGQGADTGELFF
TGCGCCAGCAGCCAAGGACAGGGGGCGGACACCGGGGAGCTGTTTTTT
>.|.|TRBV9|TRBJ2-1
CASSGVTPSNEQFF
TGTGCCAGCAGCGGTGTCACTCCTAGCAATGAGCAGTTCTTC
>.|.|TRBV6-5|TRBJ1-4
CATQGNEKLFF
TGTGCCACCCAGGGTAATGAAAAACTGTTTTTT
>.|.|TRBV9|TRBJ2-7
CASSVGWDSNEQYF
TGTGCCAGCAGCGTAGGGTGGGACTCCAACGAGCAGTACTTC
>.|.|TRBV28|TRBJ1-1
CASSPIYDGAGTEAFF
TGTGCCAGCAGTCCTATTTATGATGGGGCCGGCACTGAAGCTTTCTTT
>.|TRBD2|TRBV3-1/TRBV3-2|TRBJ2-7
CASSLISGTHEQYF
TGTGCCAGCAGCCTAATTAGCGGGACCCACGAGCAGTACTTC
>.|.|TRBV10-3|TRBJ2-1
CAISGGGSYNEQFF
TGTGCCATCAGTGGAGGGGGCTCCTACAATGAGCAGTTCTTC
>once|TRBD2|TRBV6-2/TRBV6-3|TRBJ2-7
CASSTASGVAYEQYF
TGTGCCAGCAGTACCGCTAGCGGGGTGGCCTACGAGCAGTACTTC